Listed here is a single T cell receptor (beta chain). What it recognizes is unknown. Sequencing was performed with immunoSEQ multiplex PCR; in TCRdb, only in-frame clones are kept and a portion is missing. The sample carries about 40,000 clones, 88% recorded once. The V end lost 1 base, the J end lost 8 bases, and 18 bases lay between the germline ends. The CDR3 has 16 residues. Looked up from germline, CDR1 is SGHRS and CDR2 is YFSETQ. Researchers took blood at baseline, on cycle 4 day 1, and on cycle 7 day 1. These data originate in a study of OX40 agonist ivuxolimab in advanced cancers. Looking at the study overall: Given to patients was ivuxolimab, an agonistic anti-OX40 (CD134) antibody. Prior checkpoint blockade (anti-PD-1, anti-PD-L1 or anti-CTLA-4) was permitted; 35% to 50% had it.

Findings of the study overall: At 0.1 to 3.0 mg/kg and by week 6, CD4+ and CD8+ T cells in the blood had expanded clonally.

This sequence joins TRBV5-1 and TRBJ1-4; no definite D call. The clonotype comes from an adult with an advanced solid tumor such as melanoma, head and neck, liver or kidney cancer. Sequencing used CD4+ or CD8+ T cells sorted from blood, obtained in a trial of the OX40 agonist ivuxolimab. The CDR3 nucleotides read TGCGCCAGCAGCTTGAAATTAAGGCAACGGCAGGAAAAACTGTTTTTT. It yields the protein CASSLKLRQRQEKLFF. Supplemented by reference TRBV5-1 and TRBJ1-4, the full variable domain reads KAGVTQTPRYLIKTRGQQVTLSCSPISGHRSVSWYQQTPGQGLQFLFEYFSETQRNKGNFPGRFSGRQFSNSRSEMNVSTLELGDSALYLCASSLKLRQRQEKLFFGSGTQLSVL.